The table lists the clone carrying this T cell receptor (beta chain) with many counts. No antigen is known for it. The data stem from a study of post-analysis software for immune sequencing data. About the research overall: Disease trajectories encompassed relapsing-remitting, secondary progressive and progressive-relapsing multiple sclerosis. Regarding the study as a whole: Normalized Chao1 diversity was significantly reduced in patients versus controls. Patients carried a few TRBV segments more frequently than controls did, and TRBV5-6, TRBV5-1 and TRBV20-1 were among them.

Built from TCR beta cDNA, the libraries had unique molecular identifiers in them. TCRdb ran MiXCR on the PCR reads and lists one entry per CDR3 protein. Altogether 250,000 to 300,000 distinct CDR3 sequences are present, around 34% being singletons, with the ten largest covering under 5.5%. The V end was cut by 0 bases, the J end by 4 bases, with 10 bases between. The CDR3 extends over 15 amino acids. In germline, CDR1 is MGHRA, CDR2 YSYEKL. This chain joins TRBV4-1 and TRBJ2-1; D gene uncertain. Specimen: blood. The sequence derives from a girl aged 5-17 years with multiple sclerosis. CDR3 loop: CASSQDHGSYNEQFF. As DNA, the CDR3 is TGCGCCAGCAGCCAAGATCATGGGTCGTACAATGAGCAGTTCTTC.